This T cell receptor (beta chain) was recorded in a study of T cells of healthy individuals (dated by TCRdb to 2017 to 2018). The table lists this clonotype with a few counts. Its antigen remains undetermined. No base quality values were provided; no much bigger clone lies one nucleotide off. Including cysteine and phenylalanine, the CDR3 has 16 amino acids. The DNA shown is the 48-base CDR3, in frame from base 1. The germline V gene encodes CDR1 DFQATT and CDR2 SNEGSKA (reference sequence). The V end loses 4 bases and the J end loses 0 bases, and a stretch of 16 bases separates them. Library construction relied on 5' RACE. TCRdb lists the instrument as Illumina MiSeq. The public reads were reprocessed in TCRdb via fastp at Q25 and MiXCR, keeping in-frame beta chains. Rows are combined by CDR3 protein, so each entry shows the most common genes and DNA. The table for this sample lists around 90,000 distinct CDR3 sequences; approximately 4.8% of them were counted only once. Roughly 7.1% of the sample is taken by the ten largest.

The chain joins TRBV20-1 to TRBJ1-5; the D gene is possibly TRBD1, with 5 bases matching. This clonotype was sampled from a female donor in good health. CDR3 reads: CSATGRGVISNQPQHF. The nucleotide sequence is given as TGCAGTGCTACGGGTAGGGGCGTTATTAGCAATCAGCCCCAGCATTTT.